A single sample is the source of the 23 T cell receptor beta chains below, sequenced in a study of T cells in Graves' hyperthyroidism and ophthalmopathy. RNA transcripts served as the template for amplifying TCR beta CDR3 regions. TCR CDR3 underwent first-round RT-PCR with the HTBI primer set. TCRdb re-called the multiplex PCR reads through MiXCR, storing one row per CDR3 protein. The table lists more than 300,000 distinct CDR3 sequences, about a sixth of them singletons. Sequencing input: blood. These receptors all stem from a woman in her 30s with Graves' hyperthyroidism that later progressed to Graves' ophthalmopathy.

This clonotype was found a few times. The chain carries TRBV6-5 and TRBJ2-4, with 8 positions matching TRBD2. Trimming at V came to 6 bases and at J to 0 bases, leaving 4 bases not matched to a gene. CDR3 length equals 15 residues. The germline V gene encodes CDR1 MNHEY and CDR2 SVGAGI. The CDR3 nucleotides read TGTGCCAGCAGCTACGGGGGGGGAGCCAAAAACATTCAGTACTTC. It translates to CASSYGGGAKNIQYF.

There are many counts of this clonotype. The V and J genes are TRBV27 and TRBJ2-7; weak D call: TRBD1 (6 bases). This CDR3 region has 15 residues. Trimming cost V 6 bases and J 3 bases, with 18 bases left between them. Germline loops: CDR1 MNHEY, CDR2 SMNVEV (reference sequence). DNA of the CDR3: TGTGCCAGCAGCAACGACAAGGACAGTCTCTACGAGCAGTACTTC. Translation: CASSNDKDSLYEQYF.

This clonotype appeared many times. For the CDR3, the DNA is TGTGCCAGCAGTCGGGACCTTTTTAGAGATACGCAGTATTTT. Amino acid sequence: CASSRDLFRDTQYF. J is TRBJ2-3 and V is TRBV12-3 or TRBV12-4; D possibly matches TRBD1 or TRBD2 (5 bases each). This CDR3 region has 14 residues. V was shortened by 5 bases and J by 5 bases, with 14 bases between the two germline ends.

J is TRBJ1-1 and V is TRBV20-1; D is perhaps TRBD1 (5 bases). Germline-derived CDR1 and CDR2 are DFQATT and SNEGSKA (reference sequence). The CDR3 is 16 residues long. The ends were cut back, 2 bases at V and 4 bases at J, with 20 bases in the middle. The chain's CDR3 is CSARYSGAGLATEAFF. The DNA of the CDR3 is TGCAGTGCTAGATACAGTGGGGCTGGCCTGGCCACTGAAGCTTTCTTT.

In this sample, this clonotype turned up many times. The chain recombines TRBV27 with TRBJ1-2; weak D call: TRBD1 (6 bases). Trimming removed 2 bases from V and 4 bases from J, with 11 bases in between. CDR3 length: 14 amino acids. CDR1 is MNHEY, CDR2 SMNVEV, per germline (reference sequence). The CDR3 DNA reads TGTGCCAGCAGTTTAAGGGGGGTTGGCTATGGCTACACCTTC. It yields the protein CASSLRGVGYGYTF.

The chain carries TRBV10-2 and TRBJ2-1, with D hard to call. The germline V and J ends were trimmed by 0 bases and 8 bases, with 8 bases remaining between them. Per germline, CDR1 WSHSY and CDR2 SAAADI. The CDR3 length is 13 residues. CDR3 bases: TGCGCCAGCAGTGAGTCTTGGGGTTATGAGCAGTTCTTC. Its translation: CASSESWGYEQFF.

This clonotype was detected only a few times. The rearrangement joins TRBV7-9 to TRBJ2-6; TRBD2 aligns across 8 bases. Trimming at V came to 5 bases and at J to 0 bases, leaving 3 bases not matched to a gene. The CDR3 extends over 16 amino acids. CDR1 and CDR2 from the germline V gene are SEHNR and FQNEAQ (reference sequence). The CDR3 region is CASSRGGGSGANVLTF. CDR3 in DNA: TGTGCCAGCAGCCGGGGGGGGGGCTCTGGGGCCAACGTCCTGACTTTC.

The table lists this clonotype with a few counts. This chain uses TRBV10-3 with TRBJ2-1; the match to TRBD1 covers 7 bases. There are 13 residues in the CDR3. Per the germline V gene, CDR1 is ENHRY and CDR2 is SYGVKD. V dropped 4 bases and J dropped 8; count of bases not matched to a gene: 5. The CDR3 sequence: CAISVKGAHEQFF. The CDR3 nucleotides read TGTGCCATCAGTGTAAAGGGGGCTCATGAGCAGTTCTTC.

This clonotype was observed a few times. Because the CDR3's place on the DNA is in doubt, the DNA is left out and the CDR3 is given as listed by TCRdb. V and J are TRBV27 and TRBJ2-7; the listed D gene, TRBD1, was not tested against the DNA. Both ends counted, the CDR3 spans 14 residues. Germline values: CDR1 MNHEY, CDR2 SMNVEV (reference sequence). CDR3 loop: CASSLGMGQGEQYF.

This clonotype was detected many times. The rearrangement uses TRBV12-3 or TRBV12-4 and TRBJ2-7; D gene uncertain. V shed 3 bases and J shed 0 bases, with 6 bases lying between them. The CDR3 has 13 residues. CDR3: CASSFGSSYEQYF. The CDR3 coding sequence is TGTGCCAGCAGTTTTGGTAGCTCCTACGAGCAGTACTTC.

This chain joins TRBV4-1 and TRBJ2-2; D is perhaps TRBD2 (7 bases). Germline loops: CDR1 MGHRA, CDR2 YSYEKL. The CDR3 runs 15 residues. The germline V and J ends were trimmed by 1 base and 6 bases, with 12 bases remaining between them. The CDR3 DNA sequence: TGCGCCAGCAGCCAAGCTAGGGGGGGAGCCGGGGAGCTGTTTTTT. Its protein product is CASSQARGGAGELFF.

For this clonotype: This clone may be a read error of a much larger clone one base away. This chain joins TRBV4-1 and TRBJ1-1, with unresolved D. This CDR3 is 14 amino acids long. Germline V gene lookup returns CDR1 MGHRA and CDR2 YSYEKL. CDR3 in amino acids: CASSQDRYYTGAFF. CDR3 DNA sequence: TGCGCCAGCAGCCAAGACAGGTATTACACTGGAGCTTTCTTT.

This clonotype has ten or more counts. This chain joins TRBV11-2 and TRBJ2-5; TRBD2 agrees at 11 bases. The ends lost 3 bases at V and 3 bases at J; junction bases unmatched: 3. Germline V gives CDR1 SGHAT, CDR2 FQNNGV. The CDR3 has 15 residues. CDR3 residues: CASSFGSGREETQYF. The CDR3, as DNA: TGTGCCAGCAGCTTCGGTAGCGGGAGGGAAGAGACCCAGTACTTC.

In regard to this clonotype: A read error may be the cause here, since a much bigger clone is one base away. The V gene is TRBV20-1, the J gene TRBJ2-2, with D possibly TRBD2 on 5 matching bases. The CDR3 sequence is 16 residues long. CDR1 and CDR2 (germline): DFQATT, SNEGSKA (reference sequence). CDR3 DNA sequence: TGCAGTGCTAGAGATCGAGAGACCTTTAACACCGGGGAGCTGTCTTTT. Translation gives CSARDRETFNTGELSF.

CDR3 residues: CASSLVPGQGYYGYTF. DNA for the CDR3: TGTGCCAGCAGCCTGGTACCGGGACAGGGGTACTATGGCTACACCTTC. This chain connects TRBV5-6 to TRBJ1-2; 10 bases are shared with TRBD1. The germline gives CDR1 SGHDT, CDR2 YYEEEE. The CDR3 has 16 residues. J gave up 3 bases and V 4 bases, and 9 bases lay outside the gene matches. The variable domain in full, completed from reference TRBV5-6 and TRBJ1-2, reads DAGVTQSPTHLIKTRGQQVTLRCSPKSGHDTVSWYQQALGQGPQFIFQYYEEEERQRGNFPDRFSGHQFPNYSSELNVNALLLGDSALYLCASSLVPGQGYYGYTFGSGTRLTVV.

This clonotype was seen many times. V and J are TRBV11-2 and TRBJ1-4, with D perhaps TRBD1 (6 bases). Germline assignment: CDR1 SGHAT and CDR2 FQNNGV. There are 16 residues in the CDR3. V was trimmed by 5 bases and J by 6 bases, leaving 19 bases between them. The CDR3 DNA reads TGTGCCAGCAGCGCCTCGGGGGGCAGGTCGGATGAAAAACTGTTTTTT. Amino acid sequence: CASSASGGRSDEKLFF.

This clonotype was recorded many times. The chain carries TRBV4-1 and TRBJ1-1; TRBD1 is a possible D gene (5 bases). The CDR3 totals 15 residues. Germline V gene sequence: CDR1 MGHRA, CDR2 YSYEKL. Deletions cut 4 bases from V and 10 bases from J, with 22 bases between. The CDR3 DNA follows: TGCGCCAGCAGCCCGACCCCCCTTCCAGGGATCCGAGCTTTCTTT. Translating gives CASSPTPLPGIRAFF.

The table lists this clonotype with many counts. V and J are TRBV28 and TRBJ2-7; 10 nucleotides align to TRBD2. The germline V gene has CDR1 MDHEN and CDR2 SYDVKM. Trimming at V came to 2 bases and at J to 2 bases, leaving 6 bases not matched to a gene. The CDR3 totals 16 residues. CDR3 loop: CASSLGGSGRAYEQYF. CDR3 DNA: TGTGCCAGCAGTTTAGGGGGAAGCGGGAGGGCCTACGAGCAGTACTTC.

This clonotype was observed many times. The CDR3 DNA reads as TGTGCCAGCTCACCCGGGAGGGCGCAGGATGAAAAACTGTTTTTT. Its protein is CASSPGRAQDEKLFF. The chain combines TRBV18 with TRBJ1-4; D is ambiguous. This CDR3 region has 15 residues. Looked up from germline, CDR1 is KGHSH and CDR2 is LQKENI. Trimming cost V 3 bases and J 6 bases, with 14 bases left between them.

There are many counts of this clonotype. The V gene is TRBV6-6, the J gene TRBJ2-1; D gene unclear. V lost 0 bases, J lost 9 bases, and 9 bases lay in between. CDR1 is MNHNY and CDR2 is SVGAGI in the germline V gene (reference sequence). The CDR3 has 13 residues. The CDR3 sequence is CASSYSSKGEQFF. CDR3 nucleotides: TGTGCCAGCAGTTACTCGTCTAAGGGTGAGCAGTTCTTC.

This clonotype has a count of ten or more. V gene TRBV20-1 combines with J gene TRBJ2-5, with 9 positions matching TRBD1. Trimming at V came to 3 bases and at J to 4 bases, leaving 3 bases not matched to a gene. This CDR3 is 13 amino acids long. Germline CDR1 reads DFQATT; CDR2 reads SNEGSKA (reference sequence). The DNA of the CDR3 is TGCAGTGCTAGGGACAGGGGCCGAGAGACCCAGTACTTC. This codes for CSARDRGRETQYF.

The V and J genes are TRBV19 and TRBJ2-7; tentative D call: TRBD1 (8 bases). There are 15 residues in the CDR3. Germline V gene lookup returns CDR1 LNHDA and CDR2 SQIVND (reference sequence). The V and J ends lost 5 bases and 5 bases respectively, with 19 bases between them. The CDR3 DNA reads as TGTGCCAGTAGTCGAGGACAGGGAGGGGTTCACGAGCAGTACTTC. It specifies CASSRGQGGVHEQYF. The whole variable domain, filled in from reference TRBV19 and TRBJ2-7, reads DGGITQSPKYLFRKEGQNVTLSCEQNLNHDAMYWYRQDPGQGLRLIYYSQIVNDFQKGDIAEGYSVSREKKESFPLTVTSAQKNPTAFYLCASSRGQGGVHEQYFGPGTRLTVT.

This clonotype was counted at least ten times. The chain is built from TRBV2 and TRBJ2-7; a weak D match, TRBD1 (5 bases). The CDR3 runs to 14 residues. V was trimmed by 2 bases and J by 0 bases, leaving 8 bases between them. Germline CDR1 and CDR2: SNHLY and FYNNEI. CDR3 residues: CASSEPRVSYEQYF. In DNA, the CDR3 is TGTGCCAGCAGTGAACCCAGGGTCTCCTACGAGCAGTACTTC.